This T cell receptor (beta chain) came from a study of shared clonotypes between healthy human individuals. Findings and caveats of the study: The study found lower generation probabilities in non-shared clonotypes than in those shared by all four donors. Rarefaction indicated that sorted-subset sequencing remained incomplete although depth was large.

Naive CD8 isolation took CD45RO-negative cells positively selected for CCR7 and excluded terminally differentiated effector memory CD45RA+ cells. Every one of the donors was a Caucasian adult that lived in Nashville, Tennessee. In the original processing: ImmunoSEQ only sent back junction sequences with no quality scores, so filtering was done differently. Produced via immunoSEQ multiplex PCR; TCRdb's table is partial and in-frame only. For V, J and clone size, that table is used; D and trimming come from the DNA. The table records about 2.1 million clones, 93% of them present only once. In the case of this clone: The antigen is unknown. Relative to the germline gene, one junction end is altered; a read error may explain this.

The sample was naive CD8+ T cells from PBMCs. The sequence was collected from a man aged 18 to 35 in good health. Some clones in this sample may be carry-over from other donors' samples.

CDR3 DNA sequence: TGTGCCAGCAGCTCGGTTGGAAGCAAGGTGGGGCTCCATCGGCCATTC. It is translated as CASSSVGSKVGLHRPF. The rearrangement joins TRBV13 to TRBJ1-2, with D possibly TRBD1 on 5 matching bases. CDR1 and CDR2 from the germline V gene are PRHDT and FYEKMQ (reference sequence). The CDR3 is 16 amino acids.